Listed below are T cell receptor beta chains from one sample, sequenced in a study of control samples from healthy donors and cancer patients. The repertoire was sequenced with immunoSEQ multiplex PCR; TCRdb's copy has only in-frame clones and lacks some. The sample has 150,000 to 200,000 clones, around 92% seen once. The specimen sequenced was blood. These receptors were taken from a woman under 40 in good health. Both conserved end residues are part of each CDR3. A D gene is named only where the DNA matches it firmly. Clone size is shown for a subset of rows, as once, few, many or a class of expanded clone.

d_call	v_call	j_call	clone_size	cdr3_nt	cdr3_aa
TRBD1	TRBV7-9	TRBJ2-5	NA	TGTGCCAGCAGCCCCGGGACAGGGGCAGAGGAGACCCAGTACTTC	CASSPGTGAEETQYF
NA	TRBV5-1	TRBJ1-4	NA	TGCGCCAGCAGCTTGGGGGGGGGCGCTGGTAATGAAAAATTGTTTTTT	CASSLGGGAGNEKLFF
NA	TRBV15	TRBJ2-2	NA	TGTGCCACCAGCAGTCGGGGGACAACCGGGGAGCTGTTTTTT	CATSSRGTTGELFF
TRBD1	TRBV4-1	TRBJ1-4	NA	TGCGCCAGCAGCCGACAGGGGGCTAATGAAAAACTGTTTTTT	CASSRQGANEKLFF
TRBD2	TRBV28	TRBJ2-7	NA	TGTGCCAGCAGGGGGACTACCTACGAGCAGTACTTC	CASRGTTYEQYF
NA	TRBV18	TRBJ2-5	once	TGTGCCAGCTCGGACAGCCAAGAGACCCAGTACTTC	CASSDSQETQYF
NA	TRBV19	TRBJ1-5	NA	TGTGCCAGTAGGTTCAGCAATCAGCCCCAGCATTTT	CASRFSNQPQHF
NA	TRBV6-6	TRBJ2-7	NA	TGTGCCAGCAGTGACAGCTACGAGCAGTACTTC	CASSDSYEQYF
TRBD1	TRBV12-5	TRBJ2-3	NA	TGTGCTAGTGGTTTTGAGGGGGCGGGAGATACGCAGTATTTT	CASGFEGAGDTQYF
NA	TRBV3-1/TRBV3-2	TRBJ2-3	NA	TGTGCCAGCAGCCGCAGAACAGGGAAAACAGATACGCAGTATTTT	CASSRRTGKTDTQYF
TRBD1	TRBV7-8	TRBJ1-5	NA	TGTGCCAGCAGCTCCAGCGACAGGGTAGGCAATCAGCCCCAGCATTTT	CASSSSDRVGNQPQHF
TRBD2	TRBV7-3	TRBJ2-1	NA	TGTGCCAGCAGCTTACTAGCGGGGGGGCACAATGAGCAGTTCTTC	CASSLLAGGHNEQFF
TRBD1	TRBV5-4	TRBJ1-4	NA	TGTGCCAGCAGCCCGACAGGGGGGAAGAATGAAAAACTGTTTTTT	CASSPTGGKNEKLFF
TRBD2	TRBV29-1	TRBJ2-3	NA	TGCAGCGTTGCCGGGACTAGCGGGGCAGATACGCAGTATTTT	CSVAGTSGADTQYF
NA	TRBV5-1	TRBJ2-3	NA	TGCGCCAGCAGCTTGGGAAGCACAGATACGCAGTATTTT	CASSLGSTDTQYF
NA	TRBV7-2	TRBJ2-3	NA	TGTGCCAGGGGGCCCCAGGGTGGTGACACAGATACGCAGTATTTT	CARGPQGGDTDTQYF
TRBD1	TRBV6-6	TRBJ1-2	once	TGTGCCAGCAGTGGGACAGGGAGGGGGTATGGCTACACCTTC	CASSGTGRGYGYTF
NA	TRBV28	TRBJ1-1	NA	TGTGCCAGCAGTTTCAGGGGCACTGAAGCTTTCTTT	CASSFRGTEAFF
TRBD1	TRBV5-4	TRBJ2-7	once	TGTGCCAGCAGCCCCGGGACAGGCTTCCCCTACGAGCAGTACTTC	CASSPGTGFPYEQYF
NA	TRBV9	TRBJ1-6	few	TGTGCCAGCAGCGTAGGGGCAGGAGGCTCCTATAATTCACCCCTCCACTTT	CASSVGAGGSYNSPLHF
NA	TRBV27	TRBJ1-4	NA	TGTGCCAGCAGTTTATCGTCGGGTTATCAGGGGAGGGAAAAACTGTTTTTT	CASSLSSGYQGREKLFF
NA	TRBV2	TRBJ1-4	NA	TGTGCCAGTTCCAGGGGACCTAATGAAAAACTGTTTTTT	CASSRGPNEKLFF
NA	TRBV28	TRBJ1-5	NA	TGTGCCAGCAGCAGCGGGTATCAGCCCCAGCATTTT	CASSSGYQPQHF
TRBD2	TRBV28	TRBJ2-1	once	TGTGCCAGCAGTTTACTAGCGGACTACAATGAGCAGTTCTTC	CASSLLADYNEQFF
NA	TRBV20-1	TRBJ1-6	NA	TGCAGTGCTAGACAGAATTCACCCCTCCACTTT	CSARQNSPLHF
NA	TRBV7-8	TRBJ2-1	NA	TGTGCCAGCAGCTTATTTACGGTTGATAATGAGCAGTTCTTC	CASSLFTVDNEQFF
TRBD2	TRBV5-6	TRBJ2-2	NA	TGTGCCAGCAGCGGGACTAGAAACACCGGGGAGCTGTTTTTT	CASSGTRNTGELFF
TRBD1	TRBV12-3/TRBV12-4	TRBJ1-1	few	TGTGCCAGCAGCAGGGGGCTCAACACTGAAGCTTTCTTT	CASSRGLNTEAFF
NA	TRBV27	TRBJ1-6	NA	TGTGCCAGCAGTCCAGACAGAAATTCACCCCTCCACTTT	CASSPDRNSPLHF
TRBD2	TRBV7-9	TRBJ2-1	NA	TGTGCCAGCAGCTCGACGGGGACTAGCGGGAGCTCCTACAATGAGCAGTTCTTC	CASSSTGTSGSSYNEQFF
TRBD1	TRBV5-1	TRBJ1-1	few	TGCGCCAGCAGGAGGGACAGGGATGAAGCTTTCTTT	CASRRDRDEAFF
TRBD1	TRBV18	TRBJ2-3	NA	TGTGCCAGCTCACCACAGGTGGCAGGGGGCGCAGATACGCAGTATTTT	CASSPQVAGGADTQYF
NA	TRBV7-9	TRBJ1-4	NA	TGTGCCAGCAGCTTAGGCGGGATTAATGAAAAACTGTTTTTT	CASSLGGINEKLFF